This section outlines one T cell receptor (beta chain) sequence together with its context. What it binds is unknown. Lesional scalp tissue (obtained by punch biopsy) and peripheral blood were collected from alopecia areata patients. These data come from a study of CD8+ T cells in alopecia areata. As for the study in general: Each of the treated patients was given oral tofacitinib, 5 to 10 mg twice daily, for moderate-to-severe alopecia areata. After 6 to 18 months of tofacitinib, follow-up continued 6 months off drug. Study-level findings and limits: The study found higher clonality in lesional than normal scalp, especially in alopecia totalis/universalis.

CDR1 and CDR2 (germline): SEHNR, FQNEAQ (reference sequence). J lost 6 bases, V lost 3 bases, and 2 bases had no gene match. The CDR3 runs 12 residues. Following RNA extraction, reverse transcription yielded cDNA that acted as the sequencing template. Measured with immunoSEQ multiplex PCR; TCRdb has only the in-frame clones, and not every one. The repertoire holds about 130,000 clones, about 49% seen once, with about 19% in the top ten. Specimen: CD8+ T cells sorted from blood, collected at week 0. The receptor was isolated from a human donor with alopecia areata. The chain employs TRBV7-9 and TRBJ2-7; 7 bases agree with TRBD1. The CDR3 is CASSFGQAEQYF. CDR3 bases: TGTGCCAGCAGCTTCGGACAGGCCGAGCAGTACTTC.